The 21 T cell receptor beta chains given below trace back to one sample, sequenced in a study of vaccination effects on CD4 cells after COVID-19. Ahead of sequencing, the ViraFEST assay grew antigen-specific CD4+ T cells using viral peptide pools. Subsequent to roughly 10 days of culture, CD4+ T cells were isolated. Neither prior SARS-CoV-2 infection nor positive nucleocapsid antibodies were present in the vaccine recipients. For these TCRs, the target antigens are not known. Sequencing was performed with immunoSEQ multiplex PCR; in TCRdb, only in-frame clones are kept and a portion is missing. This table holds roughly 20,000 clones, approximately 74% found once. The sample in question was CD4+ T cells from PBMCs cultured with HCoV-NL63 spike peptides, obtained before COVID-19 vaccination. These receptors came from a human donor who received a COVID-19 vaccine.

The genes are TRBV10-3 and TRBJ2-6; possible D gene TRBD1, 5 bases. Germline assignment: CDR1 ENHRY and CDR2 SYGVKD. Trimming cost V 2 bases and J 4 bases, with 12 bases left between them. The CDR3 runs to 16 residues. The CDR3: CAISEERGRGANVLTF. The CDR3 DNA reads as TGTGCCATCAGTGAGGAAAGGGGAAGGGGGGCCAACGTCCTGACTTTC.

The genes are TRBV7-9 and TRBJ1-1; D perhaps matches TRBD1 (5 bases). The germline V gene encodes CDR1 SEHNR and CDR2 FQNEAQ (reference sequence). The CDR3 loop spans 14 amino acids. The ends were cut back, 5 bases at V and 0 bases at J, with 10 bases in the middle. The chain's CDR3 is CASSPAGVNTEAFF. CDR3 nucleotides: TGTGCCAGCAGCCCAGCGGGGGTGAACACTGAAGCTTTCTTT.

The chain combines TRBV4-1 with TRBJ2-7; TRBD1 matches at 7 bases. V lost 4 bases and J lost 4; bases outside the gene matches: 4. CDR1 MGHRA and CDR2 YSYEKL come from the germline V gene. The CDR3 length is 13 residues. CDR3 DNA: TGCGCCAGCAGCCTACAGACAGGGTACGAGCAGTACTTC. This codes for CASSLQTGYEQYF.

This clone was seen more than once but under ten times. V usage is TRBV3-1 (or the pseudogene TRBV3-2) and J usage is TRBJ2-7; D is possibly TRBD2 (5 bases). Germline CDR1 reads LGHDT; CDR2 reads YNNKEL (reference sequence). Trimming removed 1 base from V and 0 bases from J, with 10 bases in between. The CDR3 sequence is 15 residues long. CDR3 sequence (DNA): TGTGCCAGCAGCCAAGGGAAGCGGAGCTCCTACGAGCAGTACTTC. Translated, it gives CASSQGKRSSYEQYF.

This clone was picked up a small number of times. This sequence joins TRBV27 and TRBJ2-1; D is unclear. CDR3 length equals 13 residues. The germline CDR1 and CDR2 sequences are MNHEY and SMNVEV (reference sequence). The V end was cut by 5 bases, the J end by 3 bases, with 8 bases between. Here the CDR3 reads CASSPFGYNEQFF. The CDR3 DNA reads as TGTGCCAGCAGTCCCTTTGGCTACAATGAGCAGTTCTTC.

The DNA of the CDR3 is TGTGCCAGTAGTATTAATGGGGGGCGGGAGACCCAGTACTTC. It codes for CASSINGGRETQYF. The chain carries TRBV19 and TRBJ2-5; D might be TRBD1 or TRBD2, each matching 6 bases. V was shortened by 3 bases and J by 5 bases, with 13 bases between the two germline ends. The length of the CDR3 is 14 residues. Per the germline V gene, CDR1 is LNHDA and CDR2 is SQIVND (reference sequence).

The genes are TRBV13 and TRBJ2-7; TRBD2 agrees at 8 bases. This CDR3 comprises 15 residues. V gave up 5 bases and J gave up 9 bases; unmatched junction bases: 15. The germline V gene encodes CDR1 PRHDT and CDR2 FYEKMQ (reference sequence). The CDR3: CASSPTGGVGSVQYF. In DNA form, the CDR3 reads TGTGCCAGCAGCCCCACCGGGGGGGTAGGGTCGGTGCAGTACTTC.

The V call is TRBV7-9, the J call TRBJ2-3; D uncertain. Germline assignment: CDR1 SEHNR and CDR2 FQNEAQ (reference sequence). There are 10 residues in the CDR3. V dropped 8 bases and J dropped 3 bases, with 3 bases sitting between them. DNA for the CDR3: TGTGCCAGCGGGACAGATACGCAGTATTTT. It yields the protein CASGTDTQYF.

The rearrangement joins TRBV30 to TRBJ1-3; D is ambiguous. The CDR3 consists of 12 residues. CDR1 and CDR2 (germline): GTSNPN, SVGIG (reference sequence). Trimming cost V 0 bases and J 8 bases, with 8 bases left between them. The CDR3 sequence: CAWSVLMDTIYF. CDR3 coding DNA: TGTGCCTGGAGTGTACTCATGGACACCATATATTTT.

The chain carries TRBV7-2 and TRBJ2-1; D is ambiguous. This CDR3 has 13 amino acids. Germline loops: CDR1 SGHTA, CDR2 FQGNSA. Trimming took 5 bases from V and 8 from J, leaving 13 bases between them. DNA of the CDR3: TGTGCCAGCAGCACCTCCCCGACTTATGAGCAGTTCTTC. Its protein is CASSTSPTYEQFF.

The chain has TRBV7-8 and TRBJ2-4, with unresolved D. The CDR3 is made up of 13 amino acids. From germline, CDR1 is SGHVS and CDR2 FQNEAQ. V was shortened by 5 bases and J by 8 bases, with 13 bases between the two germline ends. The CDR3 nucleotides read TGTGCCAGCAGCCGAAGTGGGTATGACATTCAGTACTTC. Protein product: CASSRSGYDIQYF.

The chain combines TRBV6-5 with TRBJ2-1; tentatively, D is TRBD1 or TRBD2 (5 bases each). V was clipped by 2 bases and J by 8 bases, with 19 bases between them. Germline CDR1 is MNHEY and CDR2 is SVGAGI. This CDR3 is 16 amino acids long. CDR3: CASSYRAPEGPDEQFF. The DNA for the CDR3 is TGTGCCAGCAGTTACAGAGCTCCAGAGGGGCCCGATGAGCAGTTCTTC.

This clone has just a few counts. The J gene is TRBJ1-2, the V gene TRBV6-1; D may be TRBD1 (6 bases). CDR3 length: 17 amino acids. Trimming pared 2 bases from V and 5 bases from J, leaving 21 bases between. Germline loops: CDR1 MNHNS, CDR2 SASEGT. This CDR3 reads CASSERVGRDIRYGYTF. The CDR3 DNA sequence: TGTGCCAGCAGTGAACGGGTTGGCAGGGACATTAGGTATGGCTACACCTTC.

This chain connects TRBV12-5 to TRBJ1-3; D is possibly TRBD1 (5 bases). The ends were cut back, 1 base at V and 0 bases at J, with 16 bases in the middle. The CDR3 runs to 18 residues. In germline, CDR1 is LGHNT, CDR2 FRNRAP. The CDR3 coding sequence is TGTGCTAGTGGTTTGGCGTTGGGGGAATCGTACTCTGGAAACACCATATATTTT. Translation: CASGLALGESYSGNTIYF. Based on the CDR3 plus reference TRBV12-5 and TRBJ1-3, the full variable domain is DARVTQTPRHKVTEMGQEVTMRCQPILGHNTVFWYRQTMMQGLELLAYFRNRAPLDDSGMPKDRFSAEMPDATLATLKIQPSEPRDSAVYFCASGLALGESYSGNTIYFGEGSWLTVV.

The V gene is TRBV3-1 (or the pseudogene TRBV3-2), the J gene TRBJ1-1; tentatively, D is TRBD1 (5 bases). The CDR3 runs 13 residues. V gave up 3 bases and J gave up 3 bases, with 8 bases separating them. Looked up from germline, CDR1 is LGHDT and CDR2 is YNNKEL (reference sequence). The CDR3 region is CASSQGGDTEAFF. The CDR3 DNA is TGTGCCAGCAGCCAGGGAGGGGACACTGAAGCTTTCTTT.

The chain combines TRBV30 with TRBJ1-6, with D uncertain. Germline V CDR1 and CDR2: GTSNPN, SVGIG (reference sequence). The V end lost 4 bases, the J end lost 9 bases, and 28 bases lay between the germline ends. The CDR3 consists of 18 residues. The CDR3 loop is CAWKLNGGLSRRVSPLHF. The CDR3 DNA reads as TGTGCCTGGAAACTAAACGGAGGGCTTTCCAGGCGGGTTTCACCCCTCCACTTT. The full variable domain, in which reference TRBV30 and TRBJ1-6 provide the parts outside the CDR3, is SQTIHQWPATLVQPVGSPLSLECTVEGTSNPNLYWYRQAAGRGLQLLFYSVGIGQISSEVPQNLSASRPQDRQFILSSKKLLLSDSGFYLCAWKLNGGLSRRVSPLHFGNGTRLTVT.

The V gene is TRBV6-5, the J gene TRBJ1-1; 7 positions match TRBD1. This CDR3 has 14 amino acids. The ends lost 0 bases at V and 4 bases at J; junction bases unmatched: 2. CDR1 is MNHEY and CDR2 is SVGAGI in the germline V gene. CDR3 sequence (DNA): TGTGCCAGCAGTTACTCTCGGACAGGCACTGAAGCTTTCTTT. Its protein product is CASSYSRTGTEAFF.

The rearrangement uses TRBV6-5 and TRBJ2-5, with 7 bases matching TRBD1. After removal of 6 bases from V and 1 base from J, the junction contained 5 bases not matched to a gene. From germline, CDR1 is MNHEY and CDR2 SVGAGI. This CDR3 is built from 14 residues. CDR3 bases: TGTGCCAGCAGGGATTCAGGGGGCCAAGAGACCCAGTACTTC. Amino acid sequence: CASRDSGGQETQYF.

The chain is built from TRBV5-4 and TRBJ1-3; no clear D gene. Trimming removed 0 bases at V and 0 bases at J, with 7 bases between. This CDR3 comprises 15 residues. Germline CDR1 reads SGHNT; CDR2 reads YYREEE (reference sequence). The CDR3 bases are TGTGCCAGCAGCTTGGAGGAGAGCTCTGGAAACACCATATATTTT. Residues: CASSLEESSGNTIYF.

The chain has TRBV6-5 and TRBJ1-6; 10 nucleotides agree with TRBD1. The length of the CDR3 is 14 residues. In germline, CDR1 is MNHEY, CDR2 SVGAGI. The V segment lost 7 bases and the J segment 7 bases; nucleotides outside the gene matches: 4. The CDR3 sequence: CASTPGQGNSPLHF. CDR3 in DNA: TGTGCCAGCACCCCGGGACAGGGGAATTCACCCCTCCACTTT.

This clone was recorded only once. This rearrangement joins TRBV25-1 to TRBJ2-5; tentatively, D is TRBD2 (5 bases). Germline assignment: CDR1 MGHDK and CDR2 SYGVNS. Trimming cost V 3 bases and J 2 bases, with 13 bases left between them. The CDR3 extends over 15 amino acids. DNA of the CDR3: TGTGCCAGCAGTGATCTTCAGGACTTTCAAGAGACCCAGTACTTC. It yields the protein CASSDLQDFQETQYF. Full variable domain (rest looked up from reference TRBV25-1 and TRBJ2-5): EADIYQTPRYLVIGTGKKITLECSQTMGHDKMYWYQQDPGMELHLIHYSYGVNSTEKGDLSSESTVSRIRTEHFPLTLESARPSHTSQYLCASSDLQDFQETQYFGPGTRLLVL.